This T cell receptor (beta chain) was sequenced for a study of T cells in Graves' hyperthyroidism and ophthalmopathy. There are a few counts of this clonotype. Its antigen is still unknown. V was shortened by 8 bases and J by 7 bases, with 11 bases between the two germline ends. The germline V gene has CDR1 MDHEN and CDR2 SYDVKM. The CDR3 loop spans 11 amino acids. Amplification of TCR beta CDR3 regions used RNA as the template. The HTBI primer set served for first-round RT-PCR of the TCR CDR3. MiXCR, run by TCRdb on the multiplex PCR reads, gives a single entry per CDR3 protein. The table shows around 760,000 distinct CDR3 sequences, with roughly 32% occurring only once. The study's findings and limits: The model predicted ophthalmopathy a median approximately 6 months before onset. By a 13 V-J model, ophthalmopathy was set apart from stable hyperthyroidism.

Sequenced: blood. The source of this sequence is a woman between 40 and 55 years old with Graves' hyperthyroidism. The chain has TRBV28 and TRBJ1-2; D call uncertain. The CDR3 DNA sequence: TGTGCCAGCGAGCGGCCGGTTGGCTACACCTTC. This sequence encodes CASERPVGYTF.